This TCR beta chain was recovered during a study of OX40 agonist ivuxolimab in advanced cancers. In the study overall: Those enrolled were 70% to 85% male, with a mean age of 60 years and ages from roughly 20 to 85. Study-wide results and caveats: The CD4+ and CD8+ T cells in the blood had expanded clonally by week 6 at 0.1 to 3.0 mg/kg.

Concerning this clone: No antigen is known for it.

Method: immunoSEQ multiplex PCR; TCRdb's copy keeps in-frame clones and lacks some. This sample yields 7,500 to 10,000 clones, of which roughly 90% are seen a single time; 13% belongs to the top ten. The V gene's germline CDR1 is MNHEY and CDR2 SVGAGI. This CDR3 region has 14 residues. Trimming took 8 bases from V and 5 from J; bases not matched to a gene: 8. The source is an adult with an advanced solid tumor such as melanoma, head and neck, liver or kidney cancer. The J gene is TRBJ2-5, the V gene TRBV6-5, with 10 nucleotides matching TRBD2. Here the sequenced sample was CD4+ or CD8+ T cells sorted from blood, taken in a trial of the OX40 agonist ivuxolimab. Written as DNA, the CDR3 is TGTGCCAGCGGGTCTAGCGGGAGCAGGGAGACCCAGTACTTC. Its protein product is CASGSSGSRETQYF.